Listed below are T cell receptor beta chains from one sample, sequenced in a study of blood T cell repertoires in COVID-19. Repertoires were generated with immunoSEQ multiplex PCR, while TCRdb's copy carries only in-frame clones and drops some. The sample lists approximately 330,000 clones; around 89% were seen once. The specimen sequenced was peripheral blood. The receptors originated from a woman in her fifties or sixties with active or convalescent COVID-19. CDR3s include the opening cysteine and the closing phenylalanine or tryptophan. D genes are given only for firm matches. Clone size is given for some rows only: seen once, a few or many times, or a class if the clone is expanded.

len,j_gene,abundance,d_gene,v_gene,CDR3aa,CDR3nt
13,TRBJ2-5,.,.,TRBV29-1,CSVVLAGEETQYF,TGCAGCGTTGTCCTGGCAGGGGAAGAGACCCAGTACTTC
14,TRBJ1-1,.,TRBD1,TRBV12-5,CASGLTGVGTEAFF,TGTGCTAGTGGTTTGACAGGGGTGGGCACTGAAGCTTTCTTT
15,TRBJ2-5,.,TRBD2,TRBV9,CASSPRLAGGETQYF,TGTGCCAGCAGCCCCAGACTAGCGGGGGGCGAGACCCAGTACTTC
16,TRBJ2-7,.,TRBD1,TRBV4-1,CASSQKYRDRIYEQYF,TGCGCCAGCAGCCAAAAGTACCGGGACAGGATTTACGAGCAGTACTTC
16,TRBJ1-2,.,.,TRBV4-3,CASSQDRTPPNYGYTF,TGCGCCAGCAGCCAAGATAGGACACCTCCTAACTATGGCTACACCTTC
15,TRBJ1-1,few,.,TRBV5-1,CASSLFSGDRTEAFF,TGCGCCAGCAGCTTGTTCTCCGGGGATCGCACTGAAGCTTTCTTT
13,TRBJ1-5,.,TRBD1,TRBV12-3/TRBV12-4,CASSTTGLQPQHF,TGTGCCAGCAGCACGACAGGGCTTCAGCCCCAGCATTTT
11,TRBJ2-3,.,.,TRBV27,CASSRADTQYF,TGTGCCAGCAGTCGAGCAGATACGCAGTATTTT
13,TRBJ2-1,.,TRBD1,TRBV7-3,CASSAQTGVEQFF,TGTGCCAGCAGCGCCCAAACAGGGGTTGAGCAGTTCTTC
18,TRBJ2-1,.,TRBD2,TRBV5-6,CASSSTRSSSGGHPVQFF,TGTGCCAGCAGCTCCACTAGGTCCTCTAGCGGGGGGCACCCGGTTCAGTTCTTC
18,TRBJ1-6,.,TRBD1,TRBV28,CASSFLVPGQGTNSPLHF,TGTGCCAGCAGTTTCTTAGTTCCGGGACAGGGGACGAATTCACCCCTCCACTTT
16,TRBJ2-1,.,TRBD2,TRBV7-3,CASSPGLAGVKDEQFF,TGTGCCAGCAGTCCGGGACTAGCGGGAGTTAAGGATGAGCAGTTCTTC
15,TRBJ1-3,once,.,TRBV14,CASSQGQLSGNTIYF,TGTGCCAGCAGCCAGGGACAACTCTCTGGAAACACCATATATTTT
14,TRBJ1-2,.,TRBD1,TRBV9,CASSARQGNYGYTF,TGTGCCAGCAGCGCCCGACAGGGGAACTATGGCTACACCTTC
15,TRBJ2-5,.,.,TRBV2,CASSALTGSQETQYF,TGTGCCAGCAGTGCACTGACAGGTTCCCAAGAGACCCAGTACTTC
14,TRBJ1-1,.,.,TRBV6-5,CASSIQRSNTEAFF,TGTGCCAGCAGTATCCAGAGGAGTAACACTGAAGCTTTCTTT
15,TRBJ2-2,.,TRBD1,TRBV5-1,CASATGTPNTGELFF,TGCGCCAGCGCGACAGGGACCCCGAACACCGGGGAGCTGTTTTTT
16,TRBJ2-7,.,TRBD1,TRBV19,CASSLPWTGGQYEQYF,TGTGCCAGTAGTCTACCGTGGACAGGGGGCCAGTACGAGCAGTACTTC
18,TRBJ1-6,.,TRBD1,TRBV2,CASSGRTGLSSYNSPLHF,TGTGCCAGCAGTGGTAGGACAGGGTTAAGCTCCTATAATTCACCCCTCCACTTT
16,TRBJ2-1,few,TRBD1,TRBV3-1/TRBV3-2,CASSQDPTGVYNEQFF,TGTGCCAGCAGCCAAGATCCGACAGGGGTCTACAATGAGCAGTTCTTC
14,TRBJ2-5,.,.,TRBV21-1,CASSIAGEQETQYF,TGTGCCAGCTCCATAGCGGGGGAGCAAGAGACCCAGTACTTC
12,TRBJ2-3,once,.,TRBV6-5,CASSYSGDTQYF,TGTGCCAGCAGTTACTCGGGAGACACGCAGTATTTT
14,TRBJ1-4,.,TRBD1,TRBV2,CASSKGQTNEKLFF,TGTGCCAGCAGTAAGGGACAGACTAATGAAAAACTGTTTTTT
14,TRBJ1-5,.,.,TRBV19,CASTPVGGDQPQHF,TGTGCCAGTACCCCCGTGGGGGGAGATCAGCCCCAGCATTTT
14,TRBJ1-1,.,.,TRBV5-6,CASSYDRANTEAFF,TGTGCCAGCAGTTATGACAGAGCGAACACTGAAGCTTTCTTT
14,TRBJ1-6,.,.,TRBV20-1,CSASSEGPYSPLHF,TGCAGTGCTAGTTCTGAGGGCCCGTATTCACCCCTCCACTTT
15,TRBJ2-1,.,TRBD1,TRBV9,CASSGQGSSYNEQFF,TGTGCCAGCAGCGGACAGGGGAGCTCCTACAATGAGCAGTTCTTC
13,TRBJ1-1,.,TRBD1,TRBV18,CASSPGQGSEAFF,TGTGCCAGCTCACCGGGACAGGGGTCTGAAGCTTTCTTT
13,TRBJ2-7,.,.,TRBV6-5,CASRGTGLYEQYF,TGTGCCAGCAGGGGCACAGGGCTCTACGAGCAGTACTTC
17,TRBJ2-7,.,TRBD2,TRBV30,CAWSLLASAGGPHEQYF,TGTGCCTGGAGTCTTCTTGCCTCGGCGGGAGGGCCCCACGAGCAGTACTTC
11,TRBJ2-7,.,.,TRBV28,CASTRGGQQYF,TGTGCCAGCACCAGGGGCGGTCAGCAGTACTTC
17,TRBJ2-1,.,TRBD2,TRBV6-2/TRBV6-3,CASSYRSGGALNNEQFF,TGTGCCAGCAGTTACAGAAGCGGGGGGGCCTTAAACAATGAGCAGTTCTTC
16,TRBJ2-4,.,.,TRBV21-1,CARVPGVCLAKNIQYF,TGTGCCAGGGTTCCCGGGGTTTGTCTAGCCAAAAACATTCAGTACTTC
15,TRBJ1-1,.,.,TRBV4-3,CASSRRQLENTEAFF,TGCGCCAGCAGCCGTCGACAGCTAGAAAACACTGAAGCTTTCTTT
17,TRBJ2-2,.,TRBD1,TRBV7-8,CASSKQGVAGNTGELFF,TGTGCCAGCAGCAAACAGGGGGTAGCTGGGAACACCGGGGAGCTGTTTTTT
15,TRBJ2-1,.,.,TRBV24-1,CATSDLTGAYNEQFF,TGTGCCACCAGTGATTTAACGGGAGCCTACAATGAGCAGTTCTTC
13,TRBJ1-2,.,.,TRBV19,CATALSEALDYTF,TGTGCCACTGCGCTCTCGGAGGCTTTGGACTACACCTTC
14,TRBJ2-1,.,.,TRBV18,CASSPKIEFNEQFF,TGTGCCAGCTCACCAAAGATCGAGTTCAATGAGCAGTTCTTC
11,TRBJ2-7,.,.,TRBV20-1,CSAILVNEQYF,TGCAGTGCGATACTAGTAAACGAGCAGTACTTC
15,TRBJ2-7,.,TRBD1,TRBV7-2,CASSLVGTGGYEQYF,TGTGCCAGCAGCTTAGTGGGGACAGGGGGATACGAGCAGTACTTC
16,TRBJ2-5,.,TRBD2,TRBV3-1/TRBV3-2,CASSSRGPREGETQYF,TGTGCCAGCAGCTCCAGAGGTCCCAGGGAGGGAGAGACCCAGTACTTC
14,TRBJ1-2,.,.,TRBV3-1/TRBV3-2,CASSQDLQGGGYTF,TGTGCCAGCAGCCAAGATCTCCAGGGAGGAGGCTACACCTTC
16,TRBJ1-6,.,.,TRBV6-2/TRBV6-3,CASSYNPGSRNSPLHF,TGTGCCAGCAGTTACAATCCGGGAAGTCGTAATTCACCCCTCCACTTT
14,TRBJ2-7,.,.,TRBV29-1,CSVRHINNPYEQYF,TGCAGCGTCCGACACATAAACAATCCCTACGAGCAGTACTTC
13,TRBJ1-1,.,.,TRBV29-1,CSARAAMNTEAFF,TGCAGCGCCAGGGCAGCAATGAACACTGAAGCTTTCTTT
16,TRBJ1-1,.,TRBD1,TRBV11-1,CASSGWGRGLNTEAFF,TGTGCCAGCAGCGGATGGGGCAGGGGGTTGAACACTGAAGCTTTCTTT
13,TRBJ1-2,once,.,TRBV2,CASSGSDRGGYTF,TGTGCCAGCAGTGGGTCAGACCGCGGGGGCTACACCTTC
18,TRBJ1-6,.,TRBD1,TRBV18,CASSPNIQGAGMESPLHF,TGTGCCAGCTCACCCAATATACAGGGGGCCGGTATGGAATCACCCCTCCACTTT
15,TRBJ2-3,once,TRBD1,TRBV28,CASRTTGVGADTQYF,TGTGCCAGCAGAACGACAGGGGTGGGCGCAGATACGCAGTATTTT
19,TRBJ2-3,.,TRBD1,TRBV5-4,CASSDPDRASWASTDTQYF,TGTGCCAGCAGCGATCCGGACAGGGCCTCCTGGGCTAGCACAGATACGCAGTATTTT
14,TRBJ2-7,.,.,TRBV14,CASSQQSGSYEQYF,TGTGCCAGCAGCCAACAATCAGGATCCTACGAGCAGTACTTC
14,TRBJ2-4,.,.,TRBV27,CASSFRDGKNIQYF,TGTGCCAGCAGTTTCCGAGATGGCAAAAACATTCAGTACTTC
13,TRBJ1-1,.,.,TRBV12-3/TRBV12-4,CASSLIRDTEAFF,TGTGCCAGCAGTTTGATTCGGGACACTGAAGCTTTCTTT
17,TRBJ1-5,.,.,TRBV19,CASVSGGGKSYNQPQHF,TGTGCCAGTGTCTCTGGGGGGGGCAAAAGTTACAATCAGCCCCAGCATTTT
15,TRBJ2-5,once,TRBD1,TRBV18,CASSPPTKGAETQYF,TGTGCCAGCTCACCACCGACGAAGGGGGCAGAGACCCAGTACTTC